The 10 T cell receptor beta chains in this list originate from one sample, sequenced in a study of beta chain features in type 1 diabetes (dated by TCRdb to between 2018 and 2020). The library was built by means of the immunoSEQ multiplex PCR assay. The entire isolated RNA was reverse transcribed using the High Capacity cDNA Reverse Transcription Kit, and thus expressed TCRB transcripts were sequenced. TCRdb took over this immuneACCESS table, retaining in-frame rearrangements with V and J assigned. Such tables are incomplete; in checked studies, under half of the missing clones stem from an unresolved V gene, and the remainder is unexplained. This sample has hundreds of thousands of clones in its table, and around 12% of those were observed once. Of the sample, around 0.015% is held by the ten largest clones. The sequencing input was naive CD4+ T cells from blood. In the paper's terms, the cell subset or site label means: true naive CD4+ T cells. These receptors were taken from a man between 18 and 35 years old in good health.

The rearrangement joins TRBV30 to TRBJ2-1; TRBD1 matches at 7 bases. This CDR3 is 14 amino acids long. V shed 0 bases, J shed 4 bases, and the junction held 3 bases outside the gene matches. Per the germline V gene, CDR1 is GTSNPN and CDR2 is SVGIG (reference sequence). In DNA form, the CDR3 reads TGTGCCTGGAGTGTAATCAGGGGGTACAATGAGCAGTTCTTC. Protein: CAWSVIRGYNEQFF.

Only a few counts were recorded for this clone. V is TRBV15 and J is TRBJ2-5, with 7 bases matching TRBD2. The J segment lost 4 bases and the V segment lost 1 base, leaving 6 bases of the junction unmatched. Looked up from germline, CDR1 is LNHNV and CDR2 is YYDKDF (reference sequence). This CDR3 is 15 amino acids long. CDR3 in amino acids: CATSRGGLETETQYF. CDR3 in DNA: TGTGCCACCAGCAGAGGAGGACTAGAGACAGAGACCCAGTACTTC.

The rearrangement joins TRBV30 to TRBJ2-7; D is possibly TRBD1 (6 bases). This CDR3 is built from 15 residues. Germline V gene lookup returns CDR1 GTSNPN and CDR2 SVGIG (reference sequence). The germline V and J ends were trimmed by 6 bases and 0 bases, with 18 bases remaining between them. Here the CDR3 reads CACLSVTGSSYEQYF. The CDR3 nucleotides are TGTGCCTGTCTCTCTGTCACAGGGAGCTCCTACGAGCAGTACTTC.

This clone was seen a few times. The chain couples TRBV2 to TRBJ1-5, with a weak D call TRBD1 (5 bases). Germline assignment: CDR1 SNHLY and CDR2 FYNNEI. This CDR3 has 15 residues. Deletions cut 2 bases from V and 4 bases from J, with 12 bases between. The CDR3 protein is CASSESRVQNQPQHF. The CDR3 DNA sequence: TGTGCCAGCAGTGAAAGCAGGGTGCAAAATCAGCCCCAGCATTTT.

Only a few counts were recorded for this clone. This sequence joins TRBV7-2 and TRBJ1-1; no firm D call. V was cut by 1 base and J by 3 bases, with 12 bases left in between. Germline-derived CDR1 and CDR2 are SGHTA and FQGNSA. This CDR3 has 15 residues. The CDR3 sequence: CASSLVGSGDTEAFF. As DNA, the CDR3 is TGTGCCAGCAGCTTAGTCGGTAGCGGAGACACTGAAGCTTTCTTT.

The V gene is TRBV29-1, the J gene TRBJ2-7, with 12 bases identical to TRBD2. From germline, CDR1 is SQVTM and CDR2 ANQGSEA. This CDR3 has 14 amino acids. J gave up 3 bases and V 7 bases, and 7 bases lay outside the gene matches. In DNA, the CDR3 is TGCAGCGCGTTAAGACTAGCGGGAGACTACGAGCAGTACTTC. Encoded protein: CSALRLAGDYEQYF.

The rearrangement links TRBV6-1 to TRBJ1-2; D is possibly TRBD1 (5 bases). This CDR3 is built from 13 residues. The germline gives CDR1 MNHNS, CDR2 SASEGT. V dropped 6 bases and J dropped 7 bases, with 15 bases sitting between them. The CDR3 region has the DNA TGTGCCAGCAGGGACATCCTAACTGGTGGCTACACCTTC. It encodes CASRDILTGGYTF.

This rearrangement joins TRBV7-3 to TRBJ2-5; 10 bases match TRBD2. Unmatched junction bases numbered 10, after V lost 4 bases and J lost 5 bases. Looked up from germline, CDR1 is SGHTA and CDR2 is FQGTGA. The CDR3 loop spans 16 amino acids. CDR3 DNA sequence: TGTGCCAGCAGCTCGCAGACACTAGCGGGATTGGAGACCCAGTACTTC. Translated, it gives CASSSQTLAGLETQYF.

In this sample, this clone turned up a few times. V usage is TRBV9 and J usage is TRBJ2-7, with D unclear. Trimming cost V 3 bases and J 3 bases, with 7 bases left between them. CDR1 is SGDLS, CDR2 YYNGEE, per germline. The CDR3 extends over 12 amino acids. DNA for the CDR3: TGTGCCAGCAGCGGAGGTAACTACGAGCAGTACTTC. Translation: CASSGGNYEQYF.

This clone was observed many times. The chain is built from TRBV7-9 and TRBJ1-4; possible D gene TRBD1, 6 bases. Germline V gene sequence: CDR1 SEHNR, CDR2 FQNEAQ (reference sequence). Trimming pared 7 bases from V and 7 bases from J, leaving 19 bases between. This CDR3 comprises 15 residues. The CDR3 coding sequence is TGTGCCAGCACCCAGAACGGGAGGGGGATTGAAAAACTGTTTTTT. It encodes CASTQNGRGIEKLFF.